The present TCR beta chain was sequenced within a study of OX40 agonist ivuxolimab in advanced cancers. Across the study: Prior anti-PD-1, anti-PD-L1 or anti-CTLA-4 therapy did not bar entry, and approximately 40% had some. Study results and caveats: With doses of 0.1 to 3.0 mg/kg, CD4+ and CD8+ blood T cells had undergone clonal expansion by week 6.

Method: immunoSEQ multiplex PCR; TCRdb's copy keeps in-frame clones and lacks some. Among roughly 40,000 clones listed, about 86% were seen once. Comment on this clone: Antigen unknown.

Samples of blood were obtained at baseline, on cycle 4 day 1, and on cycle 7 day 1. V was clipped by 0 bases and J by 4 bases; unmatched bases: 8. Germline CDR1 is SGHDT and CDR2 is YYEEEE. The CDR3 covers 16 residues. The TCR originated in an adult with an advanced solid tumor such as melanoma, head and neck, liver or kidney cancer. The V and J genes are TRBV5-6 and TRBJ2-3; TRBD2 agrees at 7 bases. The material was CD4+ or CD8+ T cells sorted from blood, obtained in a trial of the OX40 agonist ivuxolimab. The CDR3 sequence is CASSLAGGSRPDTQYF. The CDR3 bases are TGTGCCAGCAGCTTGGCGGGCGGGAGCCGGCCAGATACGCAGTATTTT.